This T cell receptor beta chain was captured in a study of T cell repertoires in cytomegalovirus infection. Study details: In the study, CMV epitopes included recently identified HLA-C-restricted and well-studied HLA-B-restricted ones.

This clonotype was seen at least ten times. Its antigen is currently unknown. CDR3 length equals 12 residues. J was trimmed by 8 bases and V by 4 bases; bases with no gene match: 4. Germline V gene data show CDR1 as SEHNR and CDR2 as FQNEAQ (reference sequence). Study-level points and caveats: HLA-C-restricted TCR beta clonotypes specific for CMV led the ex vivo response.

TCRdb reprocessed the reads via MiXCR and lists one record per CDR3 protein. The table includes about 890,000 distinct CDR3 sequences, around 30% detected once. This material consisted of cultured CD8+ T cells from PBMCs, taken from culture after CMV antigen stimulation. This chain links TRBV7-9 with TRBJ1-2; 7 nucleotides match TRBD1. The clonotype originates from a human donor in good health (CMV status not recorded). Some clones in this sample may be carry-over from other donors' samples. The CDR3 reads CASSSPGGGYTF. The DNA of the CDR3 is TGTGCCAGCAGCTCTCCAGGGGGAGGCTACACCTTC.